The entry below gives a single TCR beta chain sequence along with its context. Its antigen remains unknown. Sequencing of DNA taken from cultured CD4+ T cells relied on the Oncomine TCR Beta short-read assay. TCRdb reprocessed the PCR reads with MiXCR, giving one entry per CDR3 protein. The table records around 9,000 distinct CDR3 sequences, 34% of them present only once. The sample is drawn from a study of vaccination and CD4 T cells after COVID-19. Study background: Post-vaccination specimens were collected at a median of roughly 78 days following dose two (range 14 to 241). Researchers treated cells with overlapping spike peptides taken from SARS-CoV-2, HCoV-NL63, HCoV-OC43 and HCoV-229E.

The sample's treatment: roughly 11-day PBMC culture with coronavirus spike peptide pools or control peptides (ViraFEST assay). Researchers collected the unexposed donor's CD4+ T cells before the COVID-19 pandemic (2011-2018). Germline V gene sequence: CDR1 MNHNS, CDR2 SASEGT. This CDR3 is 14 amino acids long. After removal of 4 bases from V and 6 bases from J, the junction contained 5 bases not matched to a gene. The chain has TRBV6-1 and TRBJ1-5, with TRBD1 identical over 8 bases. The receptor comes from a human donor in good health. The sequencing input was CD4+ T cells from blood, cultured in vitro. CDR3 amino acids: CASSADRGRQPQHF. The DNA for the CDR3 is TGTGCCAGCAGTGCAGACAGGGGACGTCAGCCCCAGCATTTT.